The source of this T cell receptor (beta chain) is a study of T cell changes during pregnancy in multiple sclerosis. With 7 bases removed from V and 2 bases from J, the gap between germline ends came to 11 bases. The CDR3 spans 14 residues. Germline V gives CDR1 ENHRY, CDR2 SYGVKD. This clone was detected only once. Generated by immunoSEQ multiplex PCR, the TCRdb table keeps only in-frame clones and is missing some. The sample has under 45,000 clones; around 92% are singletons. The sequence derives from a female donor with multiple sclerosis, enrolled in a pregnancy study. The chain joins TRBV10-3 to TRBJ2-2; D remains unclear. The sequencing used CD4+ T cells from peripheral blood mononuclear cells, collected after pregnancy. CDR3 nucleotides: TGTGCCATCACCCCAGGCCATAACACCGGGGAGCTGTTTTTT. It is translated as CAITPGHNTGELFF.